The 25 T cell receptor beta chains presented below share a single source sample, sequenced in a study of T cell repertoires in aging, cancer and after chemotherapy. TRB rearrangements spanning V, D and J were amplified using mixed TRB-A/B primers. TCRdb fed the multiplex PCR reads into MiXCR, producing one record per CDR3 protein. This sample yields 6,000 to 8,500 distinct CDR3 sequences, of which 30% are seen a single time; approximately 8% belongs to the top ten. Peripheral blood genomic DNA, not sorted cells or RNA, was the template. Material: blood. The receptors here all came from a human donor with a blood cancer.

This clonotype is medium-sized in the sample. The J gene is TRBJ2-1, the V gene TRBV30; maybe TRBD2 (5 bases). Germline V gives CDR1 GTSNPN, CDR2 SVGIG (reference sequence). The CDR3 is 16 residues long. Trimming took 1 base from V and 0 from J, leaving 13 bases between them. CDR3 coding DNA: TGTGCCTGGAGTGCTGGAGGACTGAGCTCCTACAATGAGCAGTTCTTC. Translation: CAWSAGGLSSYNEQFF.

The chain is built from TRBV5-4 and TRBJ1-2, with D uncertain. V was trimmed by 0 bases and J by 9 bases, leaving 9 bases between them. From germline, CDR1 is SGHNT and CDR2 YYREEE (reference sequence). The CDR3 is 12 amino acids. In DNA, the CDR3 is TGTGCCAGCAGCTTGGGCGTGGAGAGCTACACCTTC. This codes for CASSLGVESYTF.

The chain has TRBV19 and TRBJ1-3; no reliable D call. Trimming shortened V by 7 bases and J by 2 bases, and 21 bases separated the two germline ends. This CDR3 has 17 residues. Germline V gene sequence: CDR1 LNHDA, CDR2 SQIVND (reference sequence). The CDR3 DNA follows: TGTGCCAGTACCTCTGGGAAAGCCGCCTGGACTGGAAACACCATATATTTT. Protein: CASTSGKAAWTGNTIYF.

J is TRBJ2-5 and V is TRBV6-5, with TRBD2 matching 14 bases. V gave up 5 bases and J gave up 1 base; unmatched junction bases: 3. From germline, CDR1 is MNHEY and CDR2 SVGAGI. The CDR3 has 16 amino acids. In DNA, the CDR3 is TGTGCCAGCAGTGGGACTAGCGGGGGTAGCCAAGAGACCCAGTACTTC. Protein: CASSGTSGGSQETQYF.

The chain couples TRBV15 to TRBJ2-3; TRBD1 matches 12 bases. This CDR3 is built from 16 residues. The V and J ends lost 5 bases and 6 bases, in that order; junction bases with no gene match: 9. Germline loops: CDR1 LNHNV, CDR2 YYDKDF (reference sequence). CDR3 bases: TGTGCCACCAGCGTCCGGCAGGGACAGGGGGCGGATACGCAGTATTTT. Its protein is CATSVRQGQGADTQYF.

This chain uses TRBV6-1 with TRBJ1-1; D gene uncertain. Trimming removed 6 bases at V and 4 bases at J, with 15 bases between. Germline lookup yields CDR1 MNHNS and CDR2 SASEGT. The CDR3 length is 14 residues. This chain's CDR3 is CASSGPSETTEAFF. CDR3 coding DNA: TGTGCCAGCAGCGGCCCATCGGAGACCACTGAAGCTTTCTTT.

By share, this clonotype ranks as medium-sized. The V gene is TRBV29-1, the J gene TRBJ1-1, with D maybe TRBD1 (6 bases). CDR1 SQVTM and CDR2 ANQGSEA come from the germline V gene. Trimming cost V 7 bases and J 4 bases, with 16 bases left between them. This CDR3 has 13 amino acids. The CDR3 region is CSAHGQGTTEAFF. In DNA, the CDR3 is TGCAGCGCCCATGGGCAGGGGACCACTGAAGCTTTCTTT.

This clonotype is judged medium-sized. The V gene is TRBV12-3 or TRBV12-4, the J gene TRBJ2-7; TRBD1 aligns across 10 bases. V lost 5 bases, J lost 5 bases, and 9 bases stayed unmatched. The CDR3 consists of 15 residues. This CDR3 reads CASSPTGTGDNEQYF. In DNA form, the CDR3 reads TGTGCCAGCAGTCCCACCGGGACAGGGGATAACGAGCAGTACTTC.

The CDR3 sequence: CASSQDFWGRGQETQYF. DNA for the CDR3: TGTGCCAGCAGCCAAGATTTCTGGGGAAGGGGCCAAGAGACCCAGTACTTC. This chain connects TRBV4-2 to TRBJ2-5, with D possibly TRBD1 on 5 matching bases. Trimming cost V 0 bases and J 1 base, with 15 bases left between them. The CDR3 runs 17 residues. Germline V CDR1 and CDR2: LGHNA, YNFKEQ.

V and J are TRBV4-2 and TRBJ2-3; possible D gene TRBD2, 5 bases. This CDR3 comprises 18 residues. CDR1 and CDR2 from the germline V gene are LGHNA and YNFKEQ. Trimming took 1 base from V and 0 from J, leaving 17 bases between them. This chain's CDR3 is CASSQVDKRRPSTDTQYF. The CDR3 coding sequence is TGTGCCAGCAGCCAAGTCGACAAGCGGAGACCTAGCACAGATACGCAGTATTTT.

By share, this clonotype counts as medium-sized. This chain uses TRBV27 with TRBJ2-3; TRBD2 agrees at 7 bases. The CDR3 spans 16 residues. Trimming took 5 bases from V and 1 from J; bases not matched to a gene: 9. Germline assignment: CDR1 MNHEY and CDR2 SMNVEV (reference sequence). CDR3 coding DNA: TGTGCCAGCAGTCGCTCCGTGGGGGGGGGCACAGATACGCAGTATTTT. This sequence encodes CASSRSVGGGTDTQYF.

The chain combines TRBV7-9 with TRBJ1-5, with TRBD1 matching over 9 bases. Germline lookup yields CDR1 SEHNR and CDR2 FQNEAQ (reference sequence). This CDR3 has 16 amino acids. Trimming took 5 bases from V and 4 from J; bases not matched to a gene: 9. For the CDR3, the DNA is TGTGCCAGCAGCCAAGATGACAGGGGGGCGAATCAGCCCCAGCATTTT. This gives the protein CASSQDDRGANQPQHF.

Details on this clonotype: A read error may explain this, as a much larger clone is one base away. The V call is TRBV6-5, the J call TRBJ2-6; perhaps TRBD1 as D (6 bases). CDR3 length: 15 amino acids. Germline CDR1 and CDR2: MNHEY and SVGAGI. Trimming took off 6 bases at V and 2 bases at J, with 11 bases between the two ends. The CDR3 bases are TGTGCCAGCAGCAAAGGGACAACTGGGGCCAACGTCCTGACTTTC. Its translation is CASSKGTTGANVLTF.

The V call is TRBV6-2 or TRBV6-3, the J call TRBJ1-5; 7 bases agree with TRBD1. The germline CDR1 and CDR2 sequences are MNHEY and SVGEGT. J was trimmed by 1 base and V by 4 bases; bases with no gene match: 4. The CDR3 is made up of 15 amino acids. The CDR3 region has the DNA TGTGCCAGCAGTTCTGACAGGGCGAGCAATCAGCCCCAGCATTTT. Its protein is CASSSDRASNQPQHF.

This clonotype is deemed medium-sized. J is TRBJ1-4 and V is TRBV6-5; no firm D call. The CDR3 has 15 residues. Germline values: CDR1 MNHEY, CDR2 SVGAGI. The V end lost 5 bases, the J end lost 8 bases, and 18 bases lay between the germline ends. CDR3 in DNA: TGTGCCAGCAGTAACGTACAGCCCATCGGGGAAAAACTGTTTTTT. It yields the protein CASSNVQPIGEKLFF.

This clonotype is categorized as medium-sized (0.01 to 0.1%). V and J are TRBV29-1 and TRBJ1-1; 11 nucleotides line up with TRBD1. V shed 4 bases and J 10 bases; nucleotides not matched to a gene: 2. From germline, CDR1 is SQVTM and CDR2 ANQGSEA. The CDR3 is made up of 11 amino acids. The CDR3 DNA follows: TGCAGCGTTGGGACAGGGGGCGCAGCTTTCTTT. Its protein is CSVGTGGAAFF.

V gene TRBV7-9 combines with J gene TRBJ1-2; D not certain. Trimming left V 2 bases short and J 4 bases short, with 11 bases between. CDR1 is SEHNR, CDR2 FQNEAQ, per germline (reference sequence). The CDR3 totals 14 residues. This chain's CDR3 is CASSLSGVGYGYTF. The CDR3 bases are TGTGCCAGCAGCTTATCCGGGGTCGGCTATGGCTACACCTTC.

The chain is built from TRBV7-9 and TRBJ2-5; D possibly matches TRBD1 or TRBD2 (6 bases each). Trimming stripped 1 base from V and 5 bases from J, with 17 bases between. The CDR3 consists of 16 residues. CDR1 is SEHNR, CDR2 FQNEAQ, per germline (reference sequence). In nucleotides, the CDR3 is TGTGCCAGCAGCTTAGTAGGACTACCAAGGGGGGAGACCCAGTACTTC. Its translation: CASSLVGLPRGETQYF.

The rearrangement uses TRBV11-3 and TRBJ2-1; D may be TRBD1 or TRBD2 (5 bases each). This CDR3 has 16 residues. Germline V lookup: CDR1 SGHNT, CDR2 YENEEA. The germline V and J ends were trimmed by 1 base and 4 bases, with 14 bases remaining between them. DNA for the CDR3: TGTGCCAGCAGCTTAGCCCCAGGGAGAGTATACAATGAGCAGTTCTTC. Its translation: CASSLAPGRVYNEQFF.

Here the CDR3 reads CAIRGDTYEQYF. The CDR3 DNA follows: TGTGCCATCAGAGGGGACACCTACGAGCAGTACTTC. V is TRBV10-3 and J is TRBJ2-7; possible D gene TRBD1, 6 bases. CDR3 size: 12 residues. Germline V gene sequence: CDR1 ENHRY, CDR2 SYGVKD. Trimming shortened V by 6 bases and J by 2 bases, and 8 bases separated the two germline ends.

In regard to this clonotype: Since the CDR3 does not end with the conserved phenylalanine or tryptophan, this likely comes from a read error. The chain combines TRBV7-9 with TRBJ2-7; 7 nucleotides agree with TRBD1. Germline-derived CDR1 and CDR2 are SEHNR and FQNEAQ (reference sequence). The CDR3 is made up of 13 amino acids. The ends lost 5 bases at V and 5 bases at J; junction bases unmatched: 6. The CDR3 here is CASSIGTDNEQYL. As DNA, the CDR3 is TGTGCCAGCAGCATCGGGACAGATAACGAGCAGTACTTA.

This clonotype was picked up a small number of times. The chain joins TRBV5-6 to TRBJ2-5; 11 bases line up with TRBD1. The CDR3 consists of 15 residues. The germline CDR1 and CDR2 sequences are SGHDT and YYEEEE. The V segment lost 2 bases and the J segment 6 bases; nucleotides outside the gene matches: 6. The CDR3 sequence is CASSFGTGGGKTQYF. The CDR3 DNA is TGTGCCAGCAGCTTCGGGACAGGGGGAGGGAAGACCCAGTACTTC.

Within the sample, this clonotype is medium-sized. The chain carries TRBV10-3 and TRBJ2-2, with TRBD2 as a possible D gene (6 bases). CDR1 is ENHRY, CDR2 SYGVKD, per germline. The length of the CDR3 is 14 residues. Trimming removed 3 bases at V and 3 bases at J, with 8 bases between. The CDR3: CAISEREDTGELFF. In DNA form, the CDR3 reads TGTGCCATCAGTGAAAGGGAGGACACCGGGGAGCTGTTTTTT.

In this sample, this clonotype is medium-sized. V usage is TRBV29-1 and J usage is TRBJ1-2, with TRBD1 as a possible D gene (6 bases). This CDR3 is built from 13 residues. V was shortened by 1 base and J by 2 bases, with 8 bases between the two germline ends. CDR1 and CDR2 from the germline V gene are SQVTM and ANQGSEA. Here the CDR3 reads CSVEATGNYGYTF. In DNA, the CDR3 is TGCAGCGTTGAAGCGACAGGAAACTATGGCTACACCTTC.

This clonotype is medium-sized by share. This sequence joins TRBV15 and TRBJ2-3, with no clear D. The CDR3 is 16 residues long. The germline gives CDR1 LNHNV, CDR2 YYDKDF (reference sequence). V lost 2 bases to trimming and J lost 0 bases, with 12 bases between them. CDR3 nucleotide sequence: TGTGCCACCAGCAGAATCTCCTTAAGTAGCACAGATACGCAGTATTTT. This codes for CATSRISLSSTDTQYF.